These T cell receptor beta chains were read from a single sample in a study of neoadjuvant anti-PD-1 for oral cavity cancer. Only in-frame clones appear in the TCRdb table, and some are missing; sequencing was by immunoSEQ multiplex PCR. The sample lists approximately 68,000 clones; 86% were seen once. The specimen was PBMCs, collected after nivolumab (anti-PD-1) treatment. The receptors here all came from a person aged 40 to 85 with oral cavity squamous cell carcinoma. CDR3s leave out the opening cysteine and the closing phenylalanine or tryptophan. The D gene is left open where the match is weak.

v_gene: TRBV5-6; len: 15; d_gene: .; CDR3aa: ASSQIRLRENTGELF
v_gene: TRBV5-1; len: 13; d_gene: TRBD1; CDR3aa: ASSGGTGGDYGYT
v_gene: TRBV4-1; len: 13; d_gene: TRBD2; CDR3aa: ASSHLTSGSNEQF
v_gene: TRBV19; len: 11; d_gene: .; CDR3aa: ASSMEGEAPQH
v_gene: TRBV5-8; len: 13; d_gene: .; CDR3aa: ASSLEQGLHEKLF
v_gene: TRBV25-1; len: 13; d_gene: .; CDR3aa: ASSDQGLQNSPLH
v_gene: TRBV30; len: 11; d_gene: .; CDR3aa: AWSVIRGETQY
v_gene: TRBV11-3; len: 14; d_gene: .; CDR3aa: ASSTSWGRDADTQY
v_gene: TRBV10-3; len: 12; d_gene: TRBD1; CDR3aa: AISSGQETEKLF
v_gene: TRBV5-1; len: 14; d_gene: .; CDR3aa: ASSLGIFTTNEKLF
v_gene: TRBV7-8; len: 13; d_gene: TRBD1; CDR3aa: ASSINRGRNYGYT
v_gene: TRBV11-3; len: 11; d_gene: .; CDR3aa: ASSFGRYTEAF
v_gene: TRBV5-6; len: 13; d_gene: TRBD1; CDR3aa: ASSAGTGWLTEAF
v_gene: TRBV10-2; len: 11; d_gene: TRBD2; CDR3aa: ASRRTSGYEQY
v_gene: TRBV5-1; len: 14; d_gene: .; CDR3aa: ASSLNAGSSYNEQF
v_gene: TRBV19; len: 16; d_gene: .; CDR3aa: ASTDPGDGRGTGGELF
v_gene: TRBV5-4; len: 11; d_gene: .; CDR3aa: VTWGVNSGELF
v_gene: TRBV7-6; len: 13; d_gene: .; CDR3aa: ASSKIPTPLDTQY
v_gene: TRBV4-1; len: 14; d_gene: TRBD1; CDR3aa: ASSQRQGEGKNIQY
v_gene: TRBV6-1; len: 13; d_gene: .; CDR3aa: ASSERGFYSDGYT
v_gene: TRBV11-3; len: 12; d_gene: .; CDR3aa: ASMRTRSSSEQY
v_gene: TRBV16; len: 13; d_gene: .; CDR3aa: ASSQWGPGDTEAF
v_gene: TRBV2; len: 13; d_gene: TRBD2; CDR3aa: ASGRTSGILNEQY
v_gene: TRBV4-1; len: 15; d_gene: .; CDR3aa: ASSPSRWPRLNQPQH
v_gene: TRBV15; len: 14; d_gene: TRBD1; CDR3aa: ATLTQTTGEGTEAF
v_gene: TRBV19; len: 14; d_gene: .; CDR3aa: ATQTAWAQGADEQY
v_gene: TRBV5-1; len: 19; d_gene: TRBD2; CDR3aa: ASSLAESPGLAGGSTDTQY
v_gene: TRBV7-8; len: 13; d_gene: .; CDR3aa: ASSRERISYNEQF
v_gene: TRBV28; len: 13; d_gene: .; CDR3aa: ASSLWEDLNYGYT
v_gene: TRBV27; len: 13; d_gene: .; CDR3aa: ASSYHWRVNTEAF
v_gene: TRBV7-8; len: 12; d_gene: TRBD2; CDR3aa: ASSERRGGYEQY
v_gene: TRBV2; len: 10; d_gene: .; CDR3aa: ASGRGQRMEF
v_gene: TRBV11-1; len: 12; d_gene: .; CDR3aa: ASSSTGAGNTIY
v_gene: TRBV4-1; len: 16; d_gene: .; CDR3aa: ASSQGSFIRQGNQPQH
v_gene: TRBV4-1; len: 14; d_gene: .; CDR3aa: ASSQEVGQNLQPQH
v_gene: TRBV4-1; len: 11; d_gene: .; CDR3aa: ASSQGAGETQY
v_gene: TRBV11-2; len: 14; d_gene: TRBD2; CDR3aa: ASSSVPGLGTDTQY
v_gene: TRBV21-1; len: 12; d_gene: .; CDR3aa: ASTTSRDNQPQH
v_gene: TRBV6-1; len: 14; d_gene: .; CDR3aa: ASSEISLAIEETQY
v_gene: TRBV11-2; len: 12; d_gene: .; CDR3aa: ASSLNRGTDTQY
v_gene: TRBV7-7; len: 11; d_gene: .; CDR3aa: ASSLARDQPQH
v_gene: TRBV2; len: 14; d_gene: .; CDR3aa: ASLVRGRWLGYEQY
v_gene: TRBV7-9; len: 13; d_gene: TRBD2; CDR3aa: ASSSSGRSTDTQY
v_gene: TRBV4-1; len: 13; d_gene: .; CDR3aa: ASSQDLTPGQPQH
v_gene: TRBV6-5; len: 13; d_gene: .; CDR3aa: ASSYFWDQRGEQF
v_gene: TRBV7-9; len: 13; d_gene: TRBD2; CDR3aa: ASSYSSGAVNEQF